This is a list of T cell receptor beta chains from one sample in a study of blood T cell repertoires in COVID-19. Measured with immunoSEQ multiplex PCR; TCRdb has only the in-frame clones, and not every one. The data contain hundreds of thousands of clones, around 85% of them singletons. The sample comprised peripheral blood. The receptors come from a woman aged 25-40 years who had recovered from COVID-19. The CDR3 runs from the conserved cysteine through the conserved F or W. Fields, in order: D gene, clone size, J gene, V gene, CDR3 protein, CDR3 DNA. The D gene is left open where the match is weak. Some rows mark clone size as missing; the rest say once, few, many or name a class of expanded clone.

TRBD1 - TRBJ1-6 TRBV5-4 CASSLDRGKSPLHF TGTGCCAGCAGCTTAGACAGGGGGAAATCACCCCTCCACTTT
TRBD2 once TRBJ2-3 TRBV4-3 CASSQDSSGSRDTQYF TGCGCCAGCAGCCAAGATTCTAGCGGGAGTCGAGATACGCAGTATTTT
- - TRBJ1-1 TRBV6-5 CASSSFAGVYTEAFF TGTGCCAGCAGTTCCTTCGCAGGGGTGTACACTGAAGCTTTCTTT
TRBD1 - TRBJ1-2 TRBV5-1 CASSLDRGLGYGYTF TGCGCCAGCAGCTTAGACAGGGGGTTGGGCTATGGCTACACCTTC
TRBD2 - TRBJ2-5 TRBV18 CASSPWEGQETQYF TGTGCCAGCTCACCATGGGAGGGCCAAGAGACCCAGTACTTC
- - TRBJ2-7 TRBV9 CASRIGGAKQYF TGTGCCAGCAGGATTGGGGGGGCCAAGCAGTACTTC
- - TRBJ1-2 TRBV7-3 CASSFQGSGYTF TGTGCCAGCAGCTTTCAGGGTAGTGGCTACACCTTC
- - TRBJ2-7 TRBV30 CAWSAWTVDDEQYF TGTGCCTGGAGTGCCTGGACAGTAGATGACGAGCAGTACTTC
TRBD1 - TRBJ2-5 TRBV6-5 CASKDTGAGETQYF TGTGCCAGCAAAGACACAGGGGCGGGAGAGACCCAGTACTTC
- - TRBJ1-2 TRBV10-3 CAISENRATNYGYTF TGTGCCATCAGTGAAAACAGGGCTACTAACTATGGCTACACCTTC
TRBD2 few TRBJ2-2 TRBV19 CASTWGGFSGELFF TGTGCCAGTACGTGGGGGGGATTCTCCGGGGAGCTGTTTTTT
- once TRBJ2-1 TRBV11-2 CASSLGRLWNEQFF TGTGCCAGCAGCTTAGGGAGGTTGTGGAATGAGCAGTTCTTC
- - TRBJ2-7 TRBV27 CASKQPNSYEQYF TGTGCCAGCAAACAGCCCAACTCCTACGAGCAGTACTTC
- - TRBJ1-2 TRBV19 CASSPWGGNYGYTF TGTGCCAGTAGTCCCTGGGGGGGAAACTATGGCTACACCTTC
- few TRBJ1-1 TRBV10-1 CASSEWGGKVTEAFF TGCGCCAGCAGTGAGTGGGGAGGTAAGGTCACTGAAGCTTTCTTT
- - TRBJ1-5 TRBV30 CAWSVRDTSNQPQHF TGTGCCTGGAGTGTAAGGGACACGAGCAATCAGCCCCAGCATTTT
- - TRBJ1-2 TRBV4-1 CASSQAGDYGYTF TGCGCCAGCAGCCAAGCAGGGGACTATGGCTACACCTTC
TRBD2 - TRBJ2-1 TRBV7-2 CASSLASGIVHEQFF TGTGCCAGCAGCTTAGCTAGCGGGATTGTTCATGAGCAGTTCTTC
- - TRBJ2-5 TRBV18 CASSRDFQETQYF TGTGCCAGCTCACGGGACTTCCAAGAGACCCAGTACTTC
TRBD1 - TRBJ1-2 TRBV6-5 CASSRPGGDYGYTF TGTGCCAGCAGTAGGCCAGGGGGAGACTATGGCTACACCTTC
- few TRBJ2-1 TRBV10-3 CAISDDWNEQFF TGTGCCATCAGCGACGACTGGAATGAGCAGTTCTTC
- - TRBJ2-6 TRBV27 CASSPLSSSGANVLTF TGTGCCAGCAGTCCACTGTCGAGCTCTGGGGCCAACGTCCTGACTTTC
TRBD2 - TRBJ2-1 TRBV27 CASSLSLAGALLDEQFF TGTGCCAGCAGTTTATCACTAGCGGGGGCCCTCCTCGATGAGCAGTTCTTC
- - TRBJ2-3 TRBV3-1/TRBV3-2 CASSQNFNRVVTDTQYF TGTGCCAGCAGCCAAAATTTTAACAGGGTCGTAACAGATACGCAGTATTTT
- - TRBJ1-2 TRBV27 CASSLSARGYGYTF TGTGCCAGCAGTTTATCTGCCAGGGGCTATGGCTACACCTTC
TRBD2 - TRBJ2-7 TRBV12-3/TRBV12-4 CASSQLTSWQYF TGTGCCAGCAGCCAATTGACTAGCTGGCAGTACTTC
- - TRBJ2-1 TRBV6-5 CATADRDSYNEQFF TGTGCCACCGCGGACAGAGACTCCTACAATGAGCAGTTCTTC
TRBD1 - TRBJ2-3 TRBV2 CASRDRDRGATDTQYF TGTGCCAGCAGGGACCGGGACAGGGGAGCAACAGATACGCAGTATTTT
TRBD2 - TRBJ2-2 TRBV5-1 CASSFSGKNTGELFF TGCGCCAGCAGCTTCAGCGGGAAAAACACCGGGGAGCTGTTTTTT
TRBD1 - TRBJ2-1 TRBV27 CASRTDREWEQFF TGTGCCAGCAGGACCGACAGGGAATGGGAGCAGTTCTTC